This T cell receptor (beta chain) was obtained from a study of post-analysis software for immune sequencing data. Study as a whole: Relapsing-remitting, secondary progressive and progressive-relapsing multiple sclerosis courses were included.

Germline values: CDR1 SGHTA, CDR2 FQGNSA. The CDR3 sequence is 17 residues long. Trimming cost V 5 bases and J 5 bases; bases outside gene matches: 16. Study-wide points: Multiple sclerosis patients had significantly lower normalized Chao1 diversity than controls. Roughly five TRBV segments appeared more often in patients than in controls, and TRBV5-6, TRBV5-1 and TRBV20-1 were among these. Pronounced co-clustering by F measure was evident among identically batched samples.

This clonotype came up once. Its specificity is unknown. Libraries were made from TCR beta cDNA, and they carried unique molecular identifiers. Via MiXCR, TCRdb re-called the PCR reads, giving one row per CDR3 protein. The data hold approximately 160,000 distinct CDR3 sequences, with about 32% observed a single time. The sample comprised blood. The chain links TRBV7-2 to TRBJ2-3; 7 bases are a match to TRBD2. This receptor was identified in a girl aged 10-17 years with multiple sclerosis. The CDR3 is CASSRFLAALPRDTQYF. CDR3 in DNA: TGTGCCAGCAGCCGCTTTCTAGCGGCCCTCCCCCGAGATACGCAGTATTTT.